Following are 21 T cell receptor beta chains from one sample sequenced in a study of shared clonotypes between healthy human individuals (dated by TCRdb to about 2020). Libraries were constructed by the immunoSEQ multiplex PCR assay. In TCRdb, the immuneACCESS table is reduced to in-frame sequences with V and J assigned. These tables do not hold every clone; where another copy was compared, an unresolved V gene accounts for under half, and the others remain unexplained. In all, the sample holds 520,000 or so clones, and approximately 85% of those were seen once. The biggest ten clones account for roughly 13% of the sample. Sequencing was performed on PBMCs. The receptors come from a woman between 35 and 50 years old in good health. Some clones in this sample may be carry-over from other donors' samples.

A few counts support this clone. The rearrangement uses TRBV19 and TRBJ1-1, with D maybe TRBD1 (5 bases). The CDR3 runs 16 residues. The V and J ends lost 3 bases and 1 base respectively, with 15 bases between them. Looked up from germline, CDR1 is LNHDA and CDR2 is SQIVND (reference sequence). The DNA of the CDR3 is TGTGCCAGTAGTATTCTCGGGGACGGCCGGAACACTGAAGCTTTCTTT. It codes for CASSILGDGRNTEAFF.

This clone was detected once. This chain joins TRBV19 and TRBJ2-1; 7 bases agree with TRBD2. The CDR3 extends over 14 amino acids. Losses at the gene ends were 8 bases for V and 8 bases for J; bases not matched to a gene: 12. Germline CDR1 LNHDA, CDR2 SQIVND (reference sequence). The CDR3: CASGRGATGYEQFF. CDR3 in DNA: TGTGCCAGTGGGAGGGGCGCAACTGGCTATGAGCAGTTCTTC.

The chain joins TRBV7-3 to TRBJ2-3, with D unresolved. This CDR3 spans 13 amino acids. V gave up 5 bases and J gave up 2 bases, with 8 bases separating them. Germline V gene data show CDR1 as SGHTA and CDR2 as FQGTGA. This CDR3 reads CASSDTTTDTQYF. For the CDR3, the DNA is TGTGCCAGCAGCGACACCACCACAGATACGCAGTATTTT.

The V and J genes are TRBV7-2 and TRBJ1-2; TRBD1 is a possible D gene (5 bases). Deletions cut 5 bases from V and 8 bases from J, with 18 bases between. The CDR3 is 14 residues long. CDR1 and CDR2 (germline): SGHTA, FQGNSA. In nucleotides, the CDR3 is TGTGCCAGCAGCCTCGGCGGCGGGGGTAGGGGCTACACCTTC. It is translated as CASSLGGGGRGYTF.

This clone was recorded a few times. V usage is TRBV5-4 and J usage is TRBJ2-1; 14 bases are shared with TRBD2. Germline values: CDR1 SGHNT, CDR2 YYREEE (reference sequence). Trimming at V came to 4 bases and at J to 7 bases, leaving 4 bases not matched to a gene. The CDR3 has 15 amino acids. DNA of the CDR3: TGTGCCAGCAGCGGGACTAGCGGGAGTTCAAATGAGCAGTTCTTC. Amino acids: CASSGTSGSSNEQFF.

The J gene is TRBJ2-7, the V gene TRBV4-2; TRBD2 is a possible D gene (7 bases). There are 15 residues in the CDR3. The V gene's germline CDR1 is LGHNA and CDR2 YNFKEQ. V lost 0 bases to trimming and J lost 4 bases, with 13 bases between them. The chain's CDR3 is CASSQDGGPGYEQYF. Written as DNA, the CDR3 is TGTGCCAGCAGCCAAGACGGGGGGCCCGGGTACGAGCAGTACTTC.

The rearrangement uses TRBV5-1 and TRBJ2-7; 11 nucleotides align to TRBD1. Germline-derived CDR1 and CDR2 are SGHRS and YFSETQ. The V segment lost 4 bases and the J segment 6 bases; nucleotides outside the gene matches: 6. The length of the CDR3 is 14 residues. CDR3 sequence (DNA): TGCGCCAGCAGCACTGGACAGGGGGCATCCGAGCAGTACTTC. Protein sequence: CASSTGQGASEQYF.

This chain joins TRBV5-1 and TRBJ2-1; TRBD2 might be the D (5 bases). Trimming pared 5 bases from V and 7 bases from J, leaving 13 bases between. This CDR3 is 13 amino acids long. Germline V gene data show CDR1 as SGHRS and CDR2 as YFSETQ. Written as DNA, the CDR3 is TGCGCCAGCAGGGCCCCCACGGGGAATGAGCAGTTCTTC. It is translated as CASRAPTGNEQFF.

This chain joins TRBV5-1 and TRBJ1-1; maybe TRBD1 (6 bases). The germline CDR1 and CDR2 sequences are SGHRS and YFSETQ. The ends were cut back, 5 bases at V and 4 bases at J, with 18 bases in the middle. The CDR3 spans 15 residues. The CDR3 spells CASRDGGVGVTEAFF. CDR3 sequence (DNA): TGCGCCAGCAGGGACGGGGGCGTAGGAGTCACTGAAGCTTTCTTT.

The rearrangement uses TRBV16 and TRBJ1-1; D possibly corresponds to TRBD1 (6 bases). The germline V gene encodes CDR1 KGHSY and CDR2 FQNENV. V lost 0 bases, J lost 4 bases, and 12 bases lay in between. The CDR3 extends over 15 amino acids. CDR3 DNA sequence: TGTGCCAGCAGCCAATCGGGGGCGGGGGGCACTGAAGCTTTCTTT. Protein product: CASSQSGAGGTEAFF. Full variable domain (outside the CDR3, taken from reference TRBV16 and TRBJ1-1): GEEVAQTPKHLVRGEGQKAKLYCAPIKGHSYVFWYQQVLKNEFKFLISFQNENVFDETGMPKERFSAKCLPNSPCSLEIQATKLEDSAVYFCASSQSGAGGTEAFFGQGTRLTVV.

The chain links TRBV25-1 to TRBJ2-7, with D possibly being TRBD1 (5 bases). V lost 7 bases and J lost 4, with 5 bases in between. Germline lookup yields CDR1 MGHDK and CDR2 SYGVNS. The CDR3 extends over 10 amino acids. This CDR3 is CASKGYEQYF. DNA of the CDR3: TGTGCCAGCAAGGGGTACGAGCAGTACTTC.

Ten or more counts support this clone. V is TRBV6-4 and J is TRBJ1-2, with 9 bases matching TRBD1. V dropped 2 bases and J dropped 6; count of bases not matched to a gene: 7. CDR3 length: 15 residues. Germline-derived CDR1 and CDR2 are MRHNA and SNTAGT. The CDR3 reads CASSDTGQGMDGYTF. In DNA, the CDR3 is TGTGCCAGCAGTGACACCGGACAGGGGATGGATGGCTACACCTTC.

The CDR3 sequence is CASSIQGRYYGYTF. CDR3 bases: TGTGCCAGTAGCATACAGGGGAGATACTATGGCTACACCTTC. The rearrangement links TRBV19 to TRBJ1-2, with 7 nucleotides matching TRBD1. This CDR3 contains 14 residues. Trimming took 6 bases from V and 3 from J; bases not matched to a gene: 7. Germline-derived CDR1 and CDR2 are LNHDA and SQIVND (reference sequence).

This clone was detected only a few times. Different DNA sequences within this sample yield the same CDR3. The J gene is TRBJ2-7, the V gene TRBV11-2; D uncertain. Trimming stripped 1 base from V and 4 bases from J, with 5 bases between. Germline V gene lookup returns CDR1 SGHAT and CDR2 FQNNGV. The CDR3 sequence is 12 residues long. The CDR3 DNA sequence: TGTGCCAGCAGCTTAGGTATATACGAGCAGTACTTC. Translated: CASSLGIYEQYF.

The gene calls are TRBV27 and TRBJ1-3; 7 nucleotides align to TRBD1. Per the germline V gene, CDR1 is MNHEY and CDR2 is SMNVEV (reference sequence). V lost 6 bases, J lost 1 base, and 6 bases stayed unmatched. The CDR3 runs to 15 residues. As DNA, the CDR3 is TGTGCCAGCAGCAGACAGGGTATTTCTGGAAACACCATATATTTT. Residues: CASSRQGISGNTIYF.

The genes are TRBV5-1 and TRBJ2-7; weak D call: TRBD2 (5 bases). In germline, CDR1 is SGHRS, CDR2 YFSETQ. The CDR3 has 13 amino acids. The ends were cut back, 3 bases at V and 8 bases at J, with 15 bases in the middle. In nucleotides, the CDR3 is TGCGCCAGCAGCTCCGGGGTTGGCTCCAAGCAGTACTTC. Amino acid sequence: CASSSGVGSKQYF.

The chain combines TRBV12-5 with TRBJ2-2, with 10 bases fitting TRBD2. V shed 0 bases and J 3 bases; nucleotides not matched to a gene: 25. Germline V lookup: CDR1 LGHNT, CDR2 FRNRAP. The CDR3 is 24 residues long. This CDR3 is CASGLVLGRGFSSGSSLDTGELFF. In DNA, the CDR3 is TGTGCTAGTGGTTTGGTACTAGGCAGGGGATTTTCTAGCGGGAGTAGCCTGGACACCGGGGAGCTGTTTTTT. Variable domain in full (rest from reference TRBV12-5 and TRBJ2-2): DARVTQTPRHKVTEMGQEVTMRCQPILGHNTVFWYRQTMMQGLELLAYFRNRAPLDDSGMPKDRFSAEMPDATLATLKIQPSEPRDSAVYFCASGLVLGRGFSSGSSLDTGELFFGEGSRLTVL.

This clone was recorded only once. CDR3 coding DNA: TGTGCCTGGAGTGAAAGGGGACAGGGGAGGTGGCAGCCCCAGCATTTT. Translated: CAWSERGQGRWQPQHF. V usage is TRBV30 and J usage is TRBJ1-5, with 10 bases fitting TRBD1. V lost 1 base to trimming and J lost 7 bases; unmatched junction nucleotides: 10. The CDR3 loop spans 16 amino acids. CDR1 is GTSNPN and CDR2 is SVGIG in the germline V gene (reference sequence).

The chain joins TRBV9 to TRBJ2-3, with D perhaps matching TRBD1 (5 bases). The CDR3 consists of 15 residues. Per the germline V gene, CDR1 is SGDLS and CDR2 is YYNGEE. V dropped 4 bases and J dropped 6 bases, with 18 bases sitting between them. The CDR3 DNA follows: TGTGCCAGCAGCATCCAGGGCGCGCTTGGGGATACGCAGTATTTT. As protein: CASSIQGALGDTQYF.

This chain links TRBV5-1 with TRBJ1-3, with TRBD1 identical over 7 bases. This CDR3 comprises 15 residues. J lost 6 bases, V lost 4 bases, and 10 bases had no gene match. Germline assignment: CDR1 SGHRS and CDR2 YFSETQ. CDR3 residues: CASSTGQVVENTIYF. CDR3 DNA sequence: TGCGCCAGCAGCACCGGACAGGTAGTCGAAAACACCATATATTTT.

The gene calls are TRBV28 and TRBJ1-4, with D maybe TRBD1 (6 bases). This CDR3 region has 16 residues. Germline CDR1 is MDHEN and CDR2 is SYDVKM. The V gene lost 1 base and the J gene lost 0 bases, with 9 bases spanning the gap. The CDR3 region is CASSLSGASTNEKLFF. The CDR3 nucleotides are TGTGCCAGCAGTTTATCGGGGGCGTCAACTAATGAAAAACTGTTTTTT.